Detailed here is one TCR beta chain. Its antigen is unidentified. Time point meaning: blood 2 weeks post-SBRT. Documented treatment: 15 Gy SBRT to primary tumor, nephrectomy 4 weeks later. This sample was taken from a study of radiation and T cells in renal cell carcinoma. Study findings and constraints: From baseline, blood top tumor clonotypes peaked at 2 weeks post-radiation.

The CDR3 length is 16 residues. Germline CDR1 is SGDLS and CDR2 is YYNGEE. V shed 0 bases and J shed 6 bases, with 15 bases lying between them. Measured with immunoSEQ multiplex PCR; TCRdb has only the in-frame clones, and not every one. The table includes some 75,000 clones, about 81% detected once. The starting material was blood, obtained from a patient whose treatment included radiotherapy and nephrectomy. The TCR originated in a man aged 60 to 75 with renal cell carcinoma. The chain joins TRBV9 to TRBJ2-2; D remains unclear. The CDR3 nucleotides read TGTGCCAGCAGCGTAGGCGCTACTTTAGCCGCCGGGGAGCTGTTTTTT. Protein: CASSVGATLAAGELFF.